This TCR beta chain appears in the sequencing data of a study of blood T cell repertoires in COVID-19. This clone was seen a single time. Original processing notes: Estimated nucleated cell counts came from reference gene primer amplification. Clones were read by immunoSEQ multiplex PCR, and TCRdb kept only the in-frame ones, dropping some. From that table come the V and J calls and clone size; the DNA was used to work out D and trimming. The repertoire holds some 380,000 clones, around 90% seen once, with approximately 2.1% in the top ten. Everyone who took part was 18 to 89 years old, and they came from about two dozen US areas. Assignments of participants to cohorts depended upon their own reported clinical history. The CDR3 runs 14 residues. The germline CDR1 and CDR2 sequences are MNHEY and SVGAGI. V lost 8 bases, J lost 5 bases, and 13 bases lay in between.

The chain combines TRBV6-5 with TRBJ1-6; possible D gene TRBD1, 6 bases. This clonotype was sampled from a woman in her thirties or forties with acute COVID-19. The sample consisted of PBMCs or T cells enriched from blood (not recorded which). Here the CDR3 reads CASGRDNHNSPLHF. In DNA, the CDR3 is TGTGCCAGCGGCCGGGACAACCATAATTCACCCCTCCACTTT.